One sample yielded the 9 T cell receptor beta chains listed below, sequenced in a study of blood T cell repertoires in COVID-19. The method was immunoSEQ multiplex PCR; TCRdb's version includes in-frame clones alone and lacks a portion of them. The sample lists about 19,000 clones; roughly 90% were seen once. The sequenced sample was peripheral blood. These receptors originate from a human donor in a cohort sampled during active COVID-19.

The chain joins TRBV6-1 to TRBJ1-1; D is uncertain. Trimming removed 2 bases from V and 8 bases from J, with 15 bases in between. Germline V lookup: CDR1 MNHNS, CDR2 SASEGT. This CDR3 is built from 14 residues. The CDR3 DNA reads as TGTGCCAGCAGTGAATGGAAGGCTGACAAAGAAGCTTTCTTT. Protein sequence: CASSEWKADKEAFF.

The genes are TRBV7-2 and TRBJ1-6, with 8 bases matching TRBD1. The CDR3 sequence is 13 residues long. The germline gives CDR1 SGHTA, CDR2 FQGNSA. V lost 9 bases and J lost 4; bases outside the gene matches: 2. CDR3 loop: CASRTGYNSPLHF. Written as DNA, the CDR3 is TGTGCCAGTAGGACAGGGTATAATTCACCCCTCCACTTT.

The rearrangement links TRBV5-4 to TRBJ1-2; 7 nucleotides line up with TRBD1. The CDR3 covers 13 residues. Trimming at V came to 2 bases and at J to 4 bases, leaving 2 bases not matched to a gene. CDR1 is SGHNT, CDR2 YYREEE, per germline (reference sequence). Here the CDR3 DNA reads TGTGCCAGCAGCTTTGACAGGGCCTATGGCTACACCTTC. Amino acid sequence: CASSFDRAYGYTF. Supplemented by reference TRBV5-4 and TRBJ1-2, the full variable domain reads ETGVTQSPTHLIKTRGQQVTLRCSSQSGHNTVSWYQQALGQGPQFIFQYYREEENGRGNFPPRFSGLQFPNYSSELNVNALELDDSALYLCASSFDRAYGYTFGSGTRLTVV.

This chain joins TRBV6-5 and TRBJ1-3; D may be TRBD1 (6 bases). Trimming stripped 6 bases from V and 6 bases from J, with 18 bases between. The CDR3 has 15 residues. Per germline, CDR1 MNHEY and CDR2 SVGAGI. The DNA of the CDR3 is TGTGCCAGCAGGATTGACAGGACCGCTCCAAACACCATATATTTT. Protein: CASRIDRTAPNTIYF.

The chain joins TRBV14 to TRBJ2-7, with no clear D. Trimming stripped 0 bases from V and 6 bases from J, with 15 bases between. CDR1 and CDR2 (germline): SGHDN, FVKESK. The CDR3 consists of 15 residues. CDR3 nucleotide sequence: TGTGCCAGCAGCCAAGAGCGTCAGAATCGCGGCGAGCAGTACTTC. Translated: CASSQERQNRGEQYF. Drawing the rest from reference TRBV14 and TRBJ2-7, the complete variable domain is EAGVTQFPSHSVIEKGQTVTLRCDPISGHDNLYWYRRVMGKEIKFLLHFVKESKQDESGMPNNRFLAERTGGTYSTLKVQPAELEDSGVYFCASSQERQNRGEQYFGPGTRLTVT.

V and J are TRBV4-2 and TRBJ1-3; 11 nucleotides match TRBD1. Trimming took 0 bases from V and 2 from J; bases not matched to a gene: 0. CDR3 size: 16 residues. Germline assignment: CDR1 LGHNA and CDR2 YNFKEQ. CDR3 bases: TGTGCCAGCAGCCAAGAGGGACAGGGGGCTGGAAACACCATATATTTT. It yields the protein CASSQEGQGAGNTIYF.

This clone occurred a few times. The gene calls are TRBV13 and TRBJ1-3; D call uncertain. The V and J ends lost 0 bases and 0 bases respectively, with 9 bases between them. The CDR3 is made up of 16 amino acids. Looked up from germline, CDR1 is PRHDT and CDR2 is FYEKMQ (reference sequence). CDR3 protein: CASSLGLRDSGNTIYF. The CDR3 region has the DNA TGTGCCAGCAGCTTAGGTTTGAGAGACTCTGGAAACACCATATATTTT.

CDR3 coding DNA: TGTGCATGTATTCGGGGGGCTGAAGCTTTCTTT. Translated, it gives CACIRGAEAFF. The chain couples TRBV27 to TRBJ1-1; perhaps TRBD1 as D (5 bases). The germline V gene has CDR1 MNHEY and CDR2 SMNVEV (reference sequence). This CDR3 spans 11 amino acids.

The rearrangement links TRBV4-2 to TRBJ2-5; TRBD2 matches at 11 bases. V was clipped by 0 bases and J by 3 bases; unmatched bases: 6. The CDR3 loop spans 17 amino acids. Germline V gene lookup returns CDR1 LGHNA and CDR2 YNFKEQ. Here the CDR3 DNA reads TGTGCCAGCAGCCAAGATTCCGCTAGCGGGGGGAAAGAGACCCAGTACTTC. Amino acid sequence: CASSQDSASGGKETQYF.